This T cell receptor beta chain was profiled in a study of technical replicates of blood from a handful of donors. The table came from immunoSEQ multiplex PCR; TCRdb's copy has only in-frame clones and leaves some out. The sample comprises under 100,000 clones, approximately 96% of which are singletons, and about 0.36% rests with the top ten. The germline V gene encodes CDR1 MNHNS and CDR2 SASEGT. V trimming: 5 bases; J trimming: 6 bases; junction bases outside the gene matches: 10. The CDR3 extends over 15 amino acids. The sample was T cells isolated from PBMCs. The J gene is TRBJ2-7, the V gene TRBV6-1, with 10 bases aligning to TRBD1. The TCR sequence derives from a human donor in good health. CDR3 coding DNA: TGTGCCAGCAGTCAAAGACAGGGGGCTTGGACCGAGCAGTACTTC. Amino acids: CASSQRQGAWTEQYF.